This T cell receptor (beta chain) was sequenced during a study of blood T cell repertoires in COVID-19. In the authors' workflow: Reference gene primer amplification gave nucleated cell count estimates. The table came from immunoSEQ multiplex PCR; TCRdb's copy has only in-frame clones and leaves some out. V and J calls and clone size are those listed in that table; D and trimming were worked out from the DNA. Of 200,000 to 300,000 clones listed, around nine tenths are singletons. The length of the CDR3 is 15 residues. The germline V gene encodes CDR1 MGHDK and CDR2 SYGVNS. The V gene lost 0 bases and the J gene lost 6 bases, with 11 bases spanning the gap.

The TCR sequence derives from a woman between 40 and 55 years old who had recovered from COVID-19. Sequenced input: peripheral blood. The chain couples TRBV25-1 to TRBJ1-4; D perhaps matches TRBD1 (6 bases). CDR3 residues: CASSEYSPGDEKLFF. The CDR3 coding sequence is TGTGCCAGCAGTGAATACTCCCCAGGGGATGAAAAACTGTTTTTT.